This is a list of T cell receptor beta chains from one sample in a study of PD-1 blockade in mismatch repair-deficient tumors. The table came from immunoSEQ multiplex PCR; TCRdb's copy has only in-frame clones and leaves some out. The sample lists around 50,000 clones, around 80% occurring once. The material was peripheral blood, obtained 4 weeks after starting pembrolizumab. The receptors derive from an adult with mismatch repair-deficient cancer. Both conserved end residues are part of each CDR3. Fields, in order: D gene, J gene, clone size, V gene, CDR3 DNA, CDR3 protein. D genes are given only for firm matches. A clone size is listed for some rows: how often the clone was seen (once, few, many), or a class if it is expanded.

d_gene: NA
j_gene: TRBJ2-5
abundance: NA
v_gene: TRBV6-1
CDR3nt: TGTGCCAGCAGTTTCAGGGGCCAAGAGACCCAGTACTTC
CDR3aa: CASSFRGQETQYF

d_gene: NA
j_gene: TRBJ1-2
abundance: NA
v_gene: TRBV7-9
CDR3nt: TGTGCCAGCAGCTTATTTTCAAGGCCCGATGGCTACACCTTC
CDR3aa: CASSLFSRPDGYTF

d_gene: NA
j_gene: TRBJ2-4
abundance: NA
v_gene: TRBV6-1
CDR3nt: TGTGCCAGCAGTTTAAAGGAAACCATTCAGTACTTC
CDR3aa: CASSLKETIQYF

d_gene: NA
j_gene: TRBJ2-7
abundance: NA
v_gene: TRBV11-1
CDR3nt: TGTGCCAGCAGCTTAATTGGTCCTGGAACGGGCGAGCAGTACTTC
CDR3aa: CASSLIGPGTGEQYF

d_gene: NA
j_gene: TRBJ1-1
abundance: NA
v_gene: TRBV5-1
CDR3nt: TGCGCCAGCAGCTTGTATCCGGACATCACTGAAGCTTTCTTT
CDR3aa: CASSLYPDITEAFF

d_gene: NA
j_gene: TRBJ1-3
abundance: NA
v_gene: TRBV5-1
CDR3nt: TGCGCCAGCAGTTTGCAGGACTCTGGAAACACCATATATTTT
CDR3aa: CASSLQDSGNTIYF

d_gene: NA
j_gene: TRBJ2-1
abundance: NA
v_gene: TRBV11-1
CDR3nt: TGTGCCAGCAGCTTAAACCCCCAGGGTGAGCAGTTCTTC
CDR3aa: CASSLNPQGEQFF

d_gene: NA
j_gene: TRBJ2-7
abundance: NA
v_gene: TRBV5-5
CDR3nt: TGTGCCAGCAGCTTGGGGATGAGTGTCTACGAGCAGTACTTC
CDR3aa: CASSLGMSVYEQYF

d_gene: TRBD2
j_gene: TRBJ2-1
abundance: NA
v_gene: TRBV4-2
CDR3nt: TGTGCCAGCAGCCAAGCCCGACTAGCGGGAGGGCAGGGGGAGCAGTTCTTC
CDR3aa: CASSQARLAGGQGEQFF

d_gene: NA
j_gene: TRBJ2-1
abundance: NA
v_gene: TRBV9
CDR3nt: TGTGCCAGCAGCCCCAGGGGGGACTCCTACAATGAGCAGTTCTTC
CDR3aa: CASSPRGDSYNEQFF

d_gene: NA
j_gene: TRBJ2-1
abundance: NA
v_gene: TRBV6-5
CDR3nt: TGTGCCAGCAGTTACACCCCGGGTTCCACGGAGCAGTTCTTC
CDR3aa: CASSYTPGSTEQFF

d_gene: NA
j_gene: TRBJ2-7
abundance: NA
v_gene: TRBV9
CDR3nt: TGTGCCAGCAGCGTAGGTGGGAGTCCCTACGAGCAGTACTTC
CDR3aa: CASSVGGSPYEQYF

d_gene: NA
j_gene: TRBJ2-3
abundance: NA
v_gene: TRBV10-3
CDR3nt: TGTGCCATCAGTGTCAGGGGCGGTAATACGCAGTATTTT
CDR3aa: CAISVRGGNTQYF

d_gene: TRBD1
j_gene: TRBJ1-1
abundance: NA
v_gene: TRBV6-5
CDR3nt: TGTGCCAGCAGTTTACAGGGGGCTACCCCGAACACTGAAGCTTTCTTT
CDR3aa: CASSLQGATPNTEAFF

d_gene: NA
j_gene: TRBJ1-2
abundance: NA
v_gene: TRBV18
CDR3nt: TGTGCCAGCCCACCACAGGGTGACAGAGGCTACACCTTC
CDR3aa: CASPPQGDRGYTF

d_gene: TRBD1
j_gene: TRBJ2-2
abundance: NA
v_gene: TRBV19
CDR3nt: TGTGCCAGTAGTATACCTCCAGGGGGCATCGGGGAGCTGTTTTTT
CDR3aa: CASSIPPGGIGELFF

d_gene: TRBD2
j_gene: TRBJ2-5
abundance: NA
v_gene: TRBV7-6
CDR3nt: TGTGCCAGCAGCTTCAGACTAGCGGGAGCGGGGCAAGAGACCCAGTACTTC
CDR3aa: CASSFRLAGAGQETQYF

d_gene: NA
j_gene: TRBJ1-1
abundance: once
v_gene: TRBV18
CDR3nt: TGTGCCAGCTCCCTTGACTCTCACACCTTGAACACTGAAGCTTTCTTT
CDR3aa: CASSLDSHTLNTEAFF

d_gene: TRBD1
j_gene: TRBJ2-7
abundance: NA
v_gene: TRBV18
CDR3nt: TGTGCCAGCTCACCGATACTAGGGGGCGCTCACGAGCAGTACTTC
CDR3aa: CASSPILGGAHEQYF

d_gene: NA
j_gene: TRBJ2-5
abundance: NA
v_gene: TRBV18
CDR3nt: TGTGCCAGCTCCCTTAGAAGGGAACAAGAGACCCAGTACTTC
CDR3aa: CASSLRREQETQYF

d_gene: NA
j_gene: TRBJ1-2
abundance: NA
v_gene: TRBV7-2
CDR3nt: TGTGCCAGCAGCTTAGCTGGGCTCTATGGCTACACCTTC
CDR3aa: CASSLAGLYGYTF

d_gene: TRBD1
j_gene: TRBJ2-1
abundance: NA
v_gene: TRBV2
CDR3nt: TGTGCCAGTGAGGGGGCAGGGGGCAGGGATGAGCAGTTCTTC
CDR3aa: CASEGAGGRDEQFF